The 14 T cell receptor beta chains presented below share a single source sample, sequenced in a study of graft-versus-host responses after intestinal transplantation. Some clones are missing from TCRdb's copy, which holds only in-frame ones; the method was immunoSEQ multiplex PCR. Of 55,000 to 80,000 clones in the sample, roughly nine tenths were seen once. These receptors have no known antigen. The starting material was unstimulated CD8+ T cells sorted from spleen or lymph node cells, obtained before transplant. Every receptor here comes from a human donor who was the organ donor for an intestinal transplant.

The chain joins TRBV28 to TRBJ2-5, with 8 bases aligning to TRBD1. Looked up from germline, CDR1 is MDHEN and CDR2 is SYDVKM. V dropped 7 bases and J dropped 5; count of bases not matched to a gene: 15. The CDR3 sequence is 16 residues long. The CDR3: CASTPQGAGVRETQYF. CDR3 sequence (DNA): TGTGCCAGCACCCCGCAGGGGGCTGGGGTTCGGGAGACCCAGTACTTC. Full variable domain (missing parts from reference TRBV28 and TRBJ2-5): DVKVTQSSRYLVKRTGEKVFLECVQDMDHENMFWYRQDPGLGLRLIYFSYDVKMKEKGDIPEGYSVSREKKERFSLILESASTNQTSMYLCASTPQGAGVRETQYFGPGTRLLVL.

This clone is a singleton in its sample. The CDR3 loop is CASSQYRTLDEQFF. The CDR3 DNA follows: TGCGCCAGCAGCCAATATCGTACTCTGGATGAGCAGTTCTTC. The J gene is TRBJ2-1, the V gene TRBV4-1; no definite D call. Germline V gives CDR1 MGHRA, CDR2 YSYEKL. Trimming removed 2 bases from V and 8 bases from J, with 13 bases in between. This CDR3 is 14 amino acids long.

V is TRBV28 and J is TRBJ1-2; unclear D gene. Per the germline V gene, CDR1 is MDHEN and CDR2 is SYDVKM. V was clipped by 6 bases and J by 4 bases, with 6 bases between them. The CDR3 is 11 amino acids. CDR3 amino acids: CASRYFYGYTF. The CDR3 nucleotides are TGTGCCAGCAGGTATTTCTATGGCTACACCTTC.

The sample holds one count of this clone. The CDR3 region is CASSIPSPPGGPTEAFF. The CDR3 nucleotides read TGTGCCAGTAGTATACCCTCCCCCCCGGGGGGACCCACTGAAGCTTTCTTT. This chain uses TRBV19 with TRBJ1-1; possible D gene TRBD1, 5 bases. Deletions cut 2 bases from V and 4 bases from J, with 20 bases between. This CDR3 comprises 17 residues. Germline values: CDR1 LNHDA, CDR2 SQIVND (reference sequence).

V and J are TRBV19 and TRBJ2-3; no definite D call. This CDR3 contains 13 residues. V lost 7 bases and J lost 4, with 12 bases in between. Germline CDR1 and CDR2: LNHDA and SQIVND (reference sequence). CDR3 in DNA: TGTGCCAGTATGAGTCATGGAGCAGATACGCAGTATTTT. The encoded protein is CASMSHGADTQYF.

The V and J genes are TRBV15 and TRBJ1-6; D ambiguous. Germline-derived CDR1 and CDR2 are LNHNV and YYDKDF (reference sequence). V lost 0 bases and J lost 7, with 10 bases in between. This CDR3 is built from 15 residues. The CDR3 DNA sequence: TGTGCCACCAGCAGAGAACGACTGAAGAATTCACCCCTCCACTTT. Amino acid sequence: CATSRERLKNSPLHF.

The chain employs TRBV28 and TRBJ1-1; 12 positions match TRBD1. The junction had 4 bases not matched to a gene; V was cut back by 2 bases and J by 0 bases. Germline V gene sequence: CDR1 MDHEN, CDR2 SYDVKM. CDR3 size: 17 residues. CDR3 residues: CASSLEGQGAVNTEAFF. CDR3 in DNA: TGTGCCAGCAGTTTAGAGGGACAGGGGGCAGTGAACACTGAAGCTTTCTTT.

The rearrangement joins TRBV7-2 to TRBJ2-1; the D is unclear. The CDR3 spans 12 residues. Trimming took 0 bases from V and 8 from J, leaving 5 bases between them. The germline V gene encodes CDR1 SGHTA and CDR2 FQGNSA. Here the CDR3 reads CASSLAWHEQFF. CDR3 in DNA: TGTGCCAGCAGCTTAGCATGGCATGAGCAGTTCTTC.

The V and J genes are TRBV5-1 and TRBJ2-5; tentatively, D is TRBD1 (6 bases). The CDR3 spans 15 residues. Per germline, CDR1 SGHRS and CDR2 YFSETQ. Trimming left V 4 bases short and J 0 bases short, with 13 bases between. Here the CDR3 reads CASSIWGTNQETQYF. In nucleotides, the CDR3 is TGCGCCAGCAGCATATGGGGGACAAACCAAGAGACCCAGTACTTC.

The chain carries TRBV13 and TRBJ2-1; TRBD2 aligns across 8 bases. From germline, CDR1 is PRHDT and CDR2 FYEKMQ (reference sequence). The CDR3 runs 14 residues. The V and J ends lost 1 base and 9 bases, in that order; junction bases with no gene match: 5. In DNA, the CDR3 is TGTGCCAGCAGCTTAGAAGCGGGAGAGGGTGAGCAGTTCTTC. Translating gives CASSLEAGEGEQFF.

The CDR3 nucleotides are TGTGCCAGCACTGCTATAGGAGCGGGATCTCTTGGAGATACGCAGTATTTT. Residues: CASTAIGAGSLGDTQYF. The chain recombines TRBV27 with TRBJ2-3; TRBD2 aligns across 7 bases. CDR3 length: 17 residues. CDR1 is MNHEY and CDR2 is SMNVEV in the germline V gene (reference sequence). With V trimmed by 7 bases and J by 5 bases, 18 bases remained unmatched.

The rearrangement links TRBV2 to TRBJ2-5; 8 positions match TRBD1. The DNA end is a closer match to TRBJ2-7, so the J assignment may be wrong. CDR1 SNHLY and CDR2 FYNNEI come from the germline V gene. The CDR3 contains 14 residues. Here the CDR3 reads CASRKRDRPYEQYF. The CDR3 region has the DNA TGTGCCAGCAGGAAACGGGACAGGCCCTACGAGCAGTACTTC.

The chain uses TRBV28 and TRBJ2-5; D perhaps matches TRBD1 (6 bases). The V and J ends lost 2 bases and 3 bases respectively, with 13 bases between them. The CDR3 is made up of 15 amino acids. Germline V CDR1 and CDR2: MDHEN, SYDVKM. The DNA for the CDR3 is TGTGCCAGCAGTTTACACAGGGTTTCTGAAGAGACCCAGTACTTC. As protein: CASSLHRVSEETQYF.

V usage is TRBV19 and J usage is TRBJ2-7, with D tentatively TRBD2 (5 bases). The CDR3 is 14 residues long. The V end was cut by 6 bases, the J end by 7 bases, with 19 bases between. Germline assignment: CDR1 LNHDA and CDR2 SQIVND (reference sequence). The CDR3 bases are TGTGCCAGTAGAAAAAGATACCTACGGGGTGAGCAGTACTTC. Protein: CASRKRYLRGEQYF.